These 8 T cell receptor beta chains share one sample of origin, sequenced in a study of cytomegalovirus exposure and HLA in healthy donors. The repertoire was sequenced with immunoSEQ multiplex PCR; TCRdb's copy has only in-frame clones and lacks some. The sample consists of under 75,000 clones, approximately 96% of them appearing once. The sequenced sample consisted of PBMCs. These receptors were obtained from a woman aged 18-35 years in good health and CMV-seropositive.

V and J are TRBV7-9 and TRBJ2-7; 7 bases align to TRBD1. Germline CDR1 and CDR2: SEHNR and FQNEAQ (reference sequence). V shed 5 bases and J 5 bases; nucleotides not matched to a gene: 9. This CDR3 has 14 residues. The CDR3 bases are TGTGCCAGCAGCCCACTGACAGGGAACCACGAGCAGTACTTC. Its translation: CASSPLTGNHEQYF.

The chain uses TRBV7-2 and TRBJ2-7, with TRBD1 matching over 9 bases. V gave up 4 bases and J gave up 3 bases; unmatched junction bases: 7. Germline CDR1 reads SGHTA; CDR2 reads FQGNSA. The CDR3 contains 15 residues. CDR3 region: CASSSRGQGVYEQYF. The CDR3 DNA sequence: TGTGCCAGCAGCTCACGGGGACAGGGTGTCTACGAGCAGTACTTC. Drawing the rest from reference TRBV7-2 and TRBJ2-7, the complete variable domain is GAGVSQSPSNKVTEKGKDVELRCDPISGHTALYWYRQSLGQGLEFLIYFQGNSAPDKSGLPSDRFSAERTGGSVSTLTIQRTQQEDSAVYLCASSSRGQGVYEQYFGPGTRLTVT.

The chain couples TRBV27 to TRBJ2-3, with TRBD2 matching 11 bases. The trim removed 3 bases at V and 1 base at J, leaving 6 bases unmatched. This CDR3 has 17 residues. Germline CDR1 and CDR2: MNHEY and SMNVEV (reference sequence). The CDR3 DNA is TGTGCCAGCAGTTTGGGGACTAGCGGAGGGGGCACAGATACGCAGTATTTT. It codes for CASSLGTSGGGTDTQYF.

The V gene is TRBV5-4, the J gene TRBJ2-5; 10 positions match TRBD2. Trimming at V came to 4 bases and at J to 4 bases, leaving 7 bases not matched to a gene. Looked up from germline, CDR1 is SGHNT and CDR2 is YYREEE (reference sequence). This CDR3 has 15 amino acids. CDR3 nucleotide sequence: TGTGCCAGCAGCCCCCGGGTAGCGGGAGGAGAGACCCAGTACTTC. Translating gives CASSPRVAGGETQYF.

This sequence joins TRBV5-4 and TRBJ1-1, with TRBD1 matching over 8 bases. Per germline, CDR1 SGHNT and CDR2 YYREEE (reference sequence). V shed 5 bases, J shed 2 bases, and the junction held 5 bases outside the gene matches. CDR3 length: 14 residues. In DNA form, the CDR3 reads TGTGCCAGCAGAGACAGGGGTCCTAACACTGAAGCTTTCTTT. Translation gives CASRDRGPNTEAFF. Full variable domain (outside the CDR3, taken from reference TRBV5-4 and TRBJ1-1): ETGVTQSPTHLIKTRGQQVTLRCSSQSGHNTVSWYQQALGQGPQFIFQYYREEENGRGNFPPRFSGLQFPNYSSELNVNALELDDSALYLCASRDRGPNTEAFFGQGTRLTVV.

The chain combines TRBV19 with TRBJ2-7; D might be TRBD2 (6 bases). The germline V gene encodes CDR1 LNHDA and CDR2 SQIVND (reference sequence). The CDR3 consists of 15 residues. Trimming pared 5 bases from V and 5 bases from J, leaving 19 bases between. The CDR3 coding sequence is TGTGCCAGTAGTCTTTTGGGGGGACGGGACCACGAGCAGTACTTC. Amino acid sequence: CASSLLGGRDHEQYF.

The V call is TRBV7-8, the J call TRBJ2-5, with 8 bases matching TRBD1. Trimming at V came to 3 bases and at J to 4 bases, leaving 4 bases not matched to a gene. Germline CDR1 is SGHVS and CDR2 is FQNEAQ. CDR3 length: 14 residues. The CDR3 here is CASSFQGARETQYF. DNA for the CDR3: TGTGCCAGCAGCTTTCAGGGGGCGCGAGAGACCCAGTACTTC.

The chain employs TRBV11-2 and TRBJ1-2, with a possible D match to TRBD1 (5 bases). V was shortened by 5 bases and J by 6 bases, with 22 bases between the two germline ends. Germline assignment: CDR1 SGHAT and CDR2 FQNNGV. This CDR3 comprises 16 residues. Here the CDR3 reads CASSPGPEWGGDGYTF. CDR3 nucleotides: TGTGCCAGCAGCCCGGGACCCGAATGGGGAGGGGATGGCTACACCTTC.